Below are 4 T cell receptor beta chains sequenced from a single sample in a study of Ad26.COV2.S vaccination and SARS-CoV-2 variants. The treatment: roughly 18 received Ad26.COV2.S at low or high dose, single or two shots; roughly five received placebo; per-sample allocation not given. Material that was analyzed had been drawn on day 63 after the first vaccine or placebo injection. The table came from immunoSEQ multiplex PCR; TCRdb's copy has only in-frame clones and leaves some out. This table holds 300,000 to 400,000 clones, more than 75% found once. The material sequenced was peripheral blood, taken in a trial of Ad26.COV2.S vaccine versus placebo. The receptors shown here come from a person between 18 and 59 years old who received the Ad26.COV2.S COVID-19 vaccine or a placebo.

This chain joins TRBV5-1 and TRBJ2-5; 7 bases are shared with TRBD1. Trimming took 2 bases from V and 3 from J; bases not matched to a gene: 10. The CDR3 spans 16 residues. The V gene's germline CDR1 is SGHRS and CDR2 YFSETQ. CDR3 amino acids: CASSFYPGQTKETQYF. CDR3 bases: TGCGCCAGCAGCTTCTATCCGGGACAGACAAAAGAGACCCAGTACTTC.

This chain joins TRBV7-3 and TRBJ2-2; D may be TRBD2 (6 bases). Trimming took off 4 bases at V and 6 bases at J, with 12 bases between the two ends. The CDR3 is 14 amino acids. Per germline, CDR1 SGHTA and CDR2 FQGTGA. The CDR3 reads CASSSLGGAGELFF. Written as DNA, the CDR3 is TGTGCCAGCAGCTCACTGGGAGGAGCCGGGGAGCTGTTTTTT.

The CDR3: CASKNPGQGFYEQYF. In DNA, the CDR3 is TGTGCCAGCAAGAATCCGGGACAGGGATTCTACGAGCAGTACTTC. The chain couples TRBV6-6 to TRBJ2-7, with 9 bases lining up with TRBD1. The CDR3 is 15 amino acids. With 7 bases clipped from V and 3 bases from J, the junction kept 10 bases outside the gene matches. CDR1 and CDR2 (germline): MNHNY, SVGAGI (reference sequence).

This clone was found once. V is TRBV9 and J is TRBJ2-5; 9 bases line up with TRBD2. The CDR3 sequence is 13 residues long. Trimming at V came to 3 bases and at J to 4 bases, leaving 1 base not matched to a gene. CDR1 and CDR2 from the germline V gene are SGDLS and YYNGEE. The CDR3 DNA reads TGTGCCAGCAGCGCTAGCGGGGCAGAGACCCAGTACTTC. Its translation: CASSASGAETQYF.